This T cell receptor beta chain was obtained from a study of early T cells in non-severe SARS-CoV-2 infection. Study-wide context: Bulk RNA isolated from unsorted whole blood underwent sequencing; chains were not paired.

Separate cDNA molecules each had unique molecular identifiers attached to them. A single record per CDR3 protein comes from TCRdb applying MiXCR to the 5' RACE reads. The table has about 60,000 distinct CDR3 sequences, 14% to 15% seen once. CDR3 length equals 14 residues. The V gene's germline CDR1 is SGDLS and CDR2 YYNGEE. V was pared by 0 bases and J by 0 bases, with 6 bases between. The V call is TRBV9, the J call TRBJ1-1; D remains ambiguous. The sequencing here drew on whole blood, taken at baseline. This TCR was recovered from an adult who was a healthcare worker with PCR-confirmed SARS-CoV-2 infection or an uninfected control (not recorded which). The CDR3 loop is CASSVDPMNTEAFF. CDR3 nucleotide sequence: TGTGCCAGCAGCGTAGACCCTATGAACACTGAAGCTTTCTTT.